This is a list of T cell receptor beta chains from one sample in a study of T cell responses to AZD1222 COVID-19 vaccine. Profiled with immunoSEQ multiplex PCR; TCRdb holds only in-frame clones, not every one. The sample includes about 180,000 clones, 88% of them seen just once. The sequences come from peripheral blood, collected 28 days after the second AZD1222 dose. The receptors were sampled from an adult who received the AZD1222 COVID-19 vaccine. Both conserved end residues are part of each CDR3. Fields, in order: V gene, clone size, D gene, J gene, CDR3 protein, CDR3 DNA. D genes are given only for firm matches. Size is omitted from some rows. Given values are once, few, many or a class for expanded clones.

TRBV7-2	-	-	TRBJ2-2	CASSLGRTGELFF	TGTGCCAGCAGTCTAGGACGGACCGGGGAGCTGTTTTTT
TRBV28	-	-	TRBJ1-4	CASSGGNEKLFF	TGTGCCAGTTCCGGGGGTAATGAAAAACTGTTTTTT
TRBV30	-	TRBD1	TRBJ1-2	CAWSHQGQGGGYTF	TGTGCCTGGAGTCACCAAGGACAGGGAGGCGGCTACACCTTC
TRBV7-2	-	-	TRBJ2-3	CASSLDGGGSTDTQYF	TGTGCCAGCAGCTTAGACGGGGGCGGAAGCACAGATACGCAGTATTTT
TRBV30	-	-	TRBJ1-2	CAWSVQLSSGSGYTF	TGTGCCTGGAGTGTACAACTCAGTTCTGGCTCTGGCTACACCTTC
TRBV10-1	-	TRBD1	TRBJ2-1	CASSWTGKDEQFF	TGCGCCAGCTCCTGGACAGGGAAGGATGAGCAGTTCTTC
TRBV28	-	-	TRBJ1-5	CASSLQKKGNQPQHF	TGTGCCAGCAGTTTACAAAAGAAGGGTAATCAGCCCCAGCATTTT
TRBV11-3	-	TRBD2	TRBJ2-2	CASSPGTSLTGELFF	TGTGCCAGCAGCCCTGGGACTAGTTTGACCGGGGAGCTGTTTTTT
TRBV6-5	-	TRBD1	TRBJ1-1	CASRPQGGTTEAFF	TGTGCCAGCAGGCCCCAGGGGGGGACAACTGAAGCTTTCTTT
TRBV9	-	TRBD2	TRBJ2-2	CASSVAGHGGTGELFF	TGTGCCAGCAGCGTTGCCGGCCACGGGGGGACCGGGGAGCTGTTTTTT
TRBV3-1/TRBV3-2	-	-	TRBJ2-3	CASSPGPDTQYF	TGTGCCAGCAGCCCAGGGCCAGATACGCAGTATTTT
TRBV11-1	-	-	TRBJ2-7	CASSLDGGIAYEQYF	TGTGCCAGCAGCTTAGATGGCGGTATTGCCTACGAGCAGTACTTC
TRBV6-5	-	-	TRBJ1-6	CASSFDSSYNSPLHF	TGTGCCAGCAGTTTTGACAGCTCCTATAATTCACCCCTCCACTTT
TRBV10-3	-	TRBD1	TRBJ2-5	CAISGSRQGRETQYF	TGTGCCATCAGTGGCTCCCGACAGGGGAGAGAGACCCAGTACTTC
TRBV5-1	-	-	TRBJ2-6	CASSHRTSGANVLTF	TGCGCCAGCAGCCACCGGACCTCTGGGGCCAACGTCCTGACTTTC
TRBV7-2	-	TRBD2	TRBJ2-7	CASRGLAGGPSYEQYF	TGTGCCAGCAGGGGACTAGCGGGGGGCCCCTCCTACGAGCAGTACTTC
TRBV4-3	few	-	TRBJ2-6	CASSKQLSGANVLTF	TGCGCCAGCAGCAAACAGCTCTCTGGGGCCAACGTCCTGACTTTC
TRBV4-2	-	TRBD1	TRBJ1-1	CASSQVEGQAPEAFF	TGTGCCAGCTCGCAGGTTGAGGGACAGGCTCCTGAAGCTTTCTTT
TRBV5-4	few	TRBD2	TRBJ2-1	CASSSGRGGSREQFF	TGTGCCAGCAGCTCGGGGCGGGGGGGCTCGCGTGAGCAGTTCTTC
TRBV28	few	-	TRBJ1-1	CASSSPPVNTEAFF	TGTGCCAGCAGTTCCCCCCCTGTGAACACTGAAGCTTTCTTT
TRBV5-1	-	-	TRBJ2-5	CASSQTETQYF	TGCGCCAGCAGCCAGACGGAGACCCAGTACTTC
TRBV7-8	-	-	TRBJ1-1	CASSLVGVKNTEAFF	TGTGCCAGCAGCTTAGTGGGGGTTAAGAACACTGAAGCTTTCTTT
TRBV2	-	TRBD1	TRBJ2-3	CASSKDRAPDTQYF	TGTGCCAGCAGCAAGGACAGGGCCCCAGATACGCAGTATTTT
TRBV11-2	-	-	TRBJ2-7	CASSLRRGASEQYF	TGTGCCAGCAGCCTTAGACGGGGGGCGAGCGAGCAGTACTTC
TRBV4-3	-	TRBD1	TRBJ1-2	CASSRGTGEGLTYGYTF	TGCGCCAGCAGCCGTGGGACAGGGGAGGGACTAACATATGGCTACACCTTC
TRBV5-1	-	TRBD1	TRBJ1-2	CASSLEAGGGYTF	TGCGCCAGCAGCTTGGAGGCAGGGGGCGGCTACACCTTC
TRBV27	-	TRBD1	TRBJ2-5	CASSPGTGTETQYF	TGTGCCAGCAGTCCTGGGACAGGGACGGAGACCCAGTACTTC
TRBV25-1	-	-	TRBJ2-7	CASSDTGRRSYEQYF	TGTGCCAGCAGTGATACGGGGCGACGGAGCTACGAGCAGTACTTC
TRBV5-1	-	-	TRBJ1-2	CASSLHSPVSHYGYTF	TGCGCCAGCAGCTTGCACAGCCCAGTTTCGCACTATGGCTACACCTTC
TRBV6-4	once	-	TRBJ2-3	CASSEDGTDTQYF	TGTGCCAGCAGCGAGGACGGCACAGATACGCAGTATTTT
TRBV5-1	-	TRBD1	TRBJ2-7	CASSLGTGSFYEQYF	TGCGCCAGCAGCTTGGGGACAGGGTCTTTCTACGAGCAGTACTTC
TRBV6-1	-	-	TRBJ1-3	CASSDLAPGSGNTIYF	TGTGCCAGCAGTGACCTTGCGCCGGGGTCTGGAAACACCATATATTTT
TRBV19	-	-	TRBJ2-2	CASSPQRGTGELFF	TGTGCCAGTAGCCCCCAACGGGGAACCGGGGAGCTGTTTTTT
TRBV20-1	-	TRBD1	TRBJ1-4	CSASAGQINEKLFF	TGCAGTGCTAGTGCGGGACAGATTAATGAAAAACTGTTTTTT
TRBV5-5	-	-	TRBJ2-7	CASSGTGLTQGSYEQYF	TGTGCCAGCAGCGGGACGGGACTCACGCAAGGGTCCTACGAGCAGTACTTC
TRBV7-8	-	-	TRBJ1-2	CASSGWGEYYGYTF	TGTGCCAGCAGCGGGTGGGGGGAGTACTATGGCTACACCTTC
TRBV7-3	-	TRBD2	TRBJ2-2	CASSLNVAGNTGELFF	TGTGCCAGCAGCTTAAATGTAGCGGGAAACACCGGGGAGCTGTTTTTT
TRBV4-3	-	-	TRBJ2-2	CASSQDGSAGELFF	TGCGCCAGCAGCCAAGATGGAAGCGCCGGGGAGCTGTTTTTT